The clone carrying this T cell receptor (beta chain) appeared many times. The record originates from a study of T cells of healthy individuals. This CDR3 is 15 amino acids long. V lost 2 bases and J lost 4, with 14 bases in between. Each CDR3 protein is one row after TCRdb ran MiXCR on the 5' RACE reads. The table lists tens of thousands of distinct CDR3 sequences, 15% to 20% of them singletons, with about 4.7% in the top ten. The sequence was collected from a human donor in good health. The chain joins TRBV12-3 or TRBV12-4 to TRBJ1-2; unclear D gene. The CDR3 nucleotides are TGTGCCAGCAGTTTAATCTCGGGCACCATCTATGGCTACACCTTC. Translating gives CASSLISGTIYGYTF.